This T cell receptor beta chain comes out of a study of OX40 agonist ivuxolimab in advanced cancers. About the research overall: Earlier anti-PD-1, anti-PD-L1 or anti-CTLA-4 therapy was permitted; about 44% had received some.

TCRdb keeps only in-frame clones here, not all; method: immunoSEQ multiplex PCR. This sample has around 61,000 clones, with roughly 80% found just once. Broader study findings: At 0.1 to 3.0 mg/kg, CD4+ and CD8+ blood T cells expanded clonally by week 6. More expanded clones were seen, on average, in CD8+ T cells than in CD4+.

On this clone: The antigen is unknown.

The specimen comprised CD4+ or CD8+ T cells sorted from blood, sampled in a trial of the OX40 agonist ivuxolimab. This clonotype originated in an adult with an advanced solid tumor such as melanoma, head and neck, liver or kidney cancer.

DNA for the CDR3: TGCGCCAGCAGCTTTAGTACAGATACGCAGTATTTT. It is translated as CASSFSTDTQYF. The chain uses TRBV5-1 and TRBJ2-3, with D unresolved. V was clipped by 2 bases and J by 3 bases, with 4 bases between them. This CDR3 is built from 12 residues. The germline V gene encodes CDR1 SGHRS and CDR2 YFSETQ.